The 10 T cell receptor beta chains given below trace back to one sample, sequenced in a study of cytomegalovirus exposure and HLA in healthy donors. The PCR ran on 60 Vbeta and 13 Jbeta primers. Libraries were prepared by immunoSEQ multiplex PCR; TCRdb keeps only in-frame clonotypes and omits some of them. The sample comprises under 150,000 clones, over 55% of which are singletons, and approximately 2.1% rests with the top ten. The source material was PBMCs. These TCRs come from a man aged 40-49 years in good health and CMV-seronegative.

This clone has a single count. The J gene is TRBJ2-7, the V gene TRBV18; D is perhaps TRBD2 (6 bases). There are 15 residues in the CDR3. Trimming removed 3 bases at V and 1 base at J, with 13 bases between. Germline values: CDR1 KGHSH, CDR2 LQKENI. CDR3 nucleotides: TGTGCCAGCTCACCTAACGTGGAGGGATCCTACGAGCAGTACTTC. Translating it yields CASSPNVEGSYEQYF.

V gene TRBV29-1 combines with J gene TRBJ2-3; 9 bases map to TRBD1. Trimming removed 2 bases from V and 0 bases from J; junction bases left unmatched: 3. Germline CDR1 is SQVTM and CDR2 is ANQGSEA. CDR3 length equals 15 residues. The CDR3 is CSVELTGGSTDTQYF. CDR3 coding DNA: TGCAGCGTTGAACTGACAGGGGGGAGCACAGATACGCAGTATTTT.

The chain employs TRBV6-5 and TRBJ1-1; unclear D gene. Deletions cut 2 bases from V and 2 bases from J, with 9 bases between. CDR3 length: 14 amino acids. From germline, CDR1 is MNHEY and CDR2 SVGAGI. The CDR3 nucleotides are TGTGCCAGCAGTTACAGCCGTTTTAACACTGAAGCTTTCTTT. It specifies CASSYSRFNTEAFF.

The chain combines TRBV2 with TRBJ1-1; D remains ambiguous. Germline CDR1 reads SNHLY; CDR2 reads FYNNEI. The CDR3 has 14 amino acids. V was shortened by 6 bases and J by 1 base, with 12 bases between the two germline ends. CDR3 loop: CASSSLDKNTEAFF. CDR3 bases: TGTGCCAGCAGCTCACTTGACAAGAACACTGAAGCTTTCTTT. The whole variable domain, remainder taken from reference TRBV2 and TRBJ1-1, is EPEVTQTPSHQVTQMGQEVILRCVPISNHLYFYWYRQILGQKVEFLVSFYNNEISEKSEIFDDQFSVERPDGSNFTLKIRSTKLEDSAMYFCASSSLDKNTEAFFGQGTRLTVV.

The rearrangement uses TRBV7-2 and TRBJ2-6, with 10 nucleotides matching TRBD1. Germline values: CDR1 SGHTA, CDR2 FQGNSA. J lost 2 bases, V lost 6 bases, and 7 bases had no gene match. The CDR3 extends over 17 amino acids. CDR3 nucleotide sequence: TGTGCCAGCAGTCCCGGGACAGGGGTACCTGGGGCCAACGTCCTGACTTTC. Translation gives CASSPGTGVPGANVLTF.

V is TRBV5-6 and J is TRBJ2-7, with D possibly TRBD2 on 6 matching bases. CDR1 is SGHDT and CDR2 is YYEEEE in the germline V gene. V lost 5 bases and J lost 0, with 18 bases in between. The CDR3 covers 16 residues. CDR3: CASSSSADYFSYEQYF. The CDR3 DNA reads TGTGCCAGCAGTTCCAGCGCGGACTACTTCTCCTACGAGCAGTACTTC.

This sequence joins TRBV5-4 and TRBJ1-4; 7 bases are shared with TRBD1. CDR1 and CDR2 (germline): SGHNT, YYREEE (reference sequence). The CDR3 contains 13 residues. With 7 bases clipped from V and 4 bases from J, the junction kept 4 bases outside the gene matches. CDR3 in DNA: TGTGCCAGCGGTACAGGGGATAATGAAAAACTGTTTTTT. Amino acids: CASGTGDNEKLFF.

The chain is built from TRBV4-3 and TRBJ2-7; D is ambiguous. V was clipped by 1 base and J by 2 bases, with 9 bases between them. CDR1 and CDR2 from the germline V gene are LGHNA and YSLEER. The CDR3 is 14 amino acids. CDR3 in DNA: TGCGCCAGCAGCCAAGGGCTAGTCGCCTACGAGCAGTACTTC. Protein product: CASSQGLVAYEQYF.

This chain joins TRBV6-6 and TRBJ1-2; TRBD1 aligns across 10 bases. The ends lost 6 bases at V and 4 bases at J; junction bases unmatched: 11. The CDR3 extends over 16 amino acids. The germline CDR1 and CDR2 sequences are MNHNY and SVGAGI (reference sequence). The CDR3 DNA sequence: TGTGCCAGCAGCTCGACAGGGGGCATAATTGTCTATGGCTACACCTTC. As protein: CASSSTGGIIVYGYTF.

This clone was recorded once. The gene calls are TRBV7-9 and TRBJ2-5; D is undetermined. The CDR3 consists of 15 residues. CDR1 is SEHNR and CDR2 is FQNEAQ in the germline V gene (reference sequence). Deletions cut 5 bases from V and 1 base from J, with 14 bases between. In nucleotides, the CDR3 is TGTGCCAGCAGCATTGGGCCACTTCTCCAAGAGACCCAGTACTTC. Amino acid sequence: CASSIGPLLQETQYF.